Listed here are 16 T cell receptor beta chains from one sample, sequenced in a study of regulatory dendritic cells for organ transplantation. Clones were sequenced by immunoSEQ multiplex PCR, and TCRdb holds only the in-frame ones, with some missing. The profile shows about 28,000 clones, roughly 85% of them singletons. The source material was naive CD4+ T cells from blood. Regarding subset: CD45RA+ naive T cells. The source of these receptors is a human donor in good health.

The CDR3 reads CASSRVRAPLNQYF. DNA for the CDR3: TGTGCCAGCAGCCGCGTGCGGGCCCCTTTAAACCAGTACTTC. This chain connects TRBV5-6 to TRBJ2-5; weak D call: TRBD2 (5 bases). The germline V gene has CDR1 SGHDT and CDR2 YYEEEE. The CDR3 totals 14 residues. Trimming stripped 4 bases from V and 10 bases from J, with 20 bases between.

CDR3 nucleotide sequence: TGTGCCAGCAGCTCGACCCCAGGGATAATGGCCGGGGAGCTGTTTTTT. Residues: CASSSTPGIMAGELFF. This sequence joins TRBV5-6 and TRBJ2-2; TRBD1 might be the D (5 bases). The CDR3 spans 16 residues. Deletions cut 3 bases from V and 6 bases from J, with 18 bases between. CDR1 and CDR2 from the germline V gene are SGHDT and YYEEEE. Full variable domain (outside the CDR3, taken from reference TRBV5-6 and TRBJ2-2): DAGVTQSPTHLIKTRGQQVTLRCSPKSGHDTVSWYQQALGQGPQFIFQYYEEEERQRGNFPDRFSGHQFPNYSSELNVNALLLGDSALYLCASSSTPGIMAGELFFGEGSRLTVL.

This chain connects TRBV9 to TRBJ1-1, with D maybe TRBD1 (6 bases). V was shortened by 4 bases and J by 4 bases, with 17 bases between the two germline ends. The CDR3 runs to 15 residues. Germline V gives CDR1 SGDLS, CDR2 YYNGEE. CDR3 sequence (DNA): TGTGCCAGCAGCAAGGGACATCCGGGAGGCACTGAAGCTTTCTTT. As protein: CASSKGHPGGTEAFF.

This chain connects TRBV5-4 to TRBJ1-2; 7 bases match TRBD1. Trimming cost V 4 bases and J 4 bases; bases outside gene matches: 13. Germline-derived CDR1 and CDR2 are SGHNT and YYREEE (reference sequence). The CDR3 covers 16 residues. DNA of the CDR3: TGTGCCAGCAGCCCTCAGACAGGGACCGACAGCTATGGCTACACCTTC. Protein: CASSPQTGTDSYGYTF.

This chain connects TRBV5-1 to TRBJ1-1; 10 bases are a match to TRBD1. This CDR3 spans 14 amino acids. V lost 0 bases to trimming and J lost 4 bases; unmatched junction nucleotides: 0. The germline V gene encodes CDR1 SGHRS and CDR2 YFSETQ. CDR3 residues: CASSLGDRGTEAFF. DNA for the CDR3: TGCGCCAGCAGCTTGGGGGACAGGGGCACTGAAGCTTTCTTT.

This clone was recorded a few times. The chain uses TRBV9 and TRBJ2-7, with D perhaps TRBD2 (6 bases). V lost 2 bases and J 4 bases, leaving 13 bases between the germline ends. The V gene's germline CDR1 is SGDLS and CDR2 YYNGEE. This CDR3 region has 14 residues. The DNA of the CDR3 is TGTGCCAGCAGCGTGACCGGGACTTCGTACGAGCAGTACTTC. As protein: CASSVTGTSYEQYF.

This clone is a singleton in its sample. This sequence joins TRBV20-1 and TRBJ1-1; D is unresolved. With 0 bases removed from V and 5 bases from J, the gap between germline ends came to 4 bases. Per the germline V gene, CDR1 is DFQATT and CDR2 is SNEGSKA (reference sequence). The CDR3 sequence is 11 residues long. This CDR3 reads CSARDRTEAFF. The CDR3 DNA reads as TGCAGTGCTAGAGATCGGACTGAAGCTTTCTTT.

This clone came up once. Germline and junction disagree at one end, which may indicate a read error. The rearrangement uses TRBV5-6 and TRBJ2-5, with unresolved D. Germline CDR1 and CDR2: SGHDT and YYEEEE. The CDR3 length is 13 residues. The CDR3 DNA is TGTACCAGCAGTCGGGTCAATCAAGAGACCCAGTACTTC. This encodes CTSSRVNQETQYF.

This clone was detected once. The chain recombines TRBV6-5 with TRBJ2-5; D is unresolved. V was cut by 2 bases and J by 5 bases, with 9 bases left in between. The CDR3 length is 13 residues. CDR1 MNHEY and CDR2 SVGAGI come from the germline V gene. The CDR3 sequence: CASSYGGSETQYF. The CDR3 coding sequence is TGTGCCAGCAGTTACGGCGGAAGCGAGACCCAGTACTTC.

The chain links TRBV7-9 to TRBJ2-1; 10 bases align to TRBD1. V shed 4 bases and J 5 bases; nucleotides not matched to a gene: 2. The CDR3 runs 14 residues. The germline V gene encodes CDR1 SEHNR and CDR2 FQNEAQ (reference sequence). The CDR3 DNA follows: TGTGCCAGCAGCTGGGGACAGGGGAACAATGAGCAGTTCTTC. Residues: CASSWGQGNNEQFF.

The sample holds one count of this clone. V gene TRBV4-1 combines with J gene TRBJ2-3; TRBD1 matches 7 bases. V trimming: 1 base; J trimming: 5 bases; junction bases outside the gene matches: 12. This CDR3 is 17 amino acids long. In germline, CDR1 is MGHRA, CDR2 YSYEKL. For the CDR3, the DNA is TGCGCCAGCAGCCAAGGGACAGGTGAGGGGTTCGGAGATACGCAGTATTTT. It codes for CASSQGTGEGFGDTQYF.

CDR3: CASSPGQGYGYTF. CDR3 bases: TGCGCCAGCAGCCCGGGACAGGGCTATGGCTACACCTTC. The chain combines TRBV5-1 with TRBJ1-2, with 9 bases matching TRBD1. With V trimmed by 4 bases and J by 4 bases, 2 bases remained unmatched. In germline, CDR1 is SGHRS, CDR2 YFSETQ. The CDR3 loop spans 13 amino acids.

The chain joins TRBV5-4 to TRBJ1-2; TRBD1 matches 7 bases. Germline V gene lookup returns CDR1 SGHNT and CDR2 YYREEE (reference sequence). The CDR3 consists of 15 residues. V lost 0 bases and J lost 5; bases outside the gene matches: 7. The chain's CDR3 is CASSLGGTEVYGYTF. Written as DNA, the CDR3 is TGTGCCAGCAGCTTGGGCGGGACAGAAGTATATGGCTACACCTTC. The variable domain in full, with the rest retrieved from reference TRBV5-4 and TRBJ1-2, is ETGVTQSPTHLIKTRGQQVTLRCSSQSGHNTVSWYQQALGQGPQFIFQYYREEENGRGNFPPRFSGLQFPNYSSELNVNALELDDSALYLCASSLGGTEVYGYTFGSGTRLTVV.

CDR3 sequence reads: CASSLQDSRGEQFF. In DNA, the CDR3 is TGCGCCAGCAGCTTGCAGGACTCCCGAGGGGAGCAGTTCTTC. The chain uses TRBV5-1 and TRBJ2-1, with D perhaps TRBD2 (5 bases). V gave up 1 base and J gave up 10 bases, with 15 bases separating them. The CDR3 sequence is 14 residues long. Germline loops: CDR1 SGHRS, CDR2 YFSETQ.

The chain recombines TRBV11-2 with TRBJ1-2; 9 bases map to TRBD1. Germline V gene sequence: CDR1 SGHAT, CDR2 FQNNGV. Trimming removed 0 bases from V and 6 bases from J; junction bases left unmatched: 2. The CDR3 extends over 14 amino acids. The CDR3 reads CASSLEQGADGYTF. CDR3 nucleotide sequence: TGTGCCAGCAGCTTAGAACAGGGGGCGGATGGCTACACCTTC.

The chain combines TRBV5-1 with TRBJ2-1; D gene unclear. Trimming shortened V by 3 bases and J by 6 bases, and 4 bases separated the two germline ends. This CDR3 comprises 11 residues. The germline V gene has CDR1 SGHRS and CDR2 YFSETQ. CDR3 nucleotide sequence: TGCGCCAGCAGCTCATCCAATGAGCAGTTCTTC. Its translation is CASSSSNEQFF.